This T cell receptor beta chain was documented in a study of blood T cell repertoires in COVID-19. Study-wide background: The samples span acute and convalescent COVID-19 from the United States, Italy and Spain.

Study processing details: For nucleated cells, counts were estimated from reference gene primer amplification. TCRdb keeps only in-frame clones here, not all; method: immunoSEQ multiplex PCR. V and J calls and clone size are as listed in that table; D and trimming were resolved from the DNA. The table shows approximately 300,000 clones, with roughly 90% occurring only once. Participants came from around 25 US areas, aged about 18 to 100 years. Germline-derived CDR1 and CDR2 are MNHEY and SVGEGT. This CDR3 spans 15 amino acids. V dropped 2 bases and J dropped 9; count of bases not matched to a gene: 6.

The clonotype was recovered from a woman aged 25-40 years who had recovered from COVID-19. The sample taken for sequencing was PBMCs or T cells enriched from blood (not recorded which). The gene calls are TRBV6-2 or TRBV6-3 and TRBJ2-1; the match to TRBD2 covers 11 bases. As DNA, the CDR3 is TGTGCCAGCAGTTACCTAGCGGGAGGTGGGGCTGAGCAGTTCTTC. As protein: CASSYLAGGGAEQFF.